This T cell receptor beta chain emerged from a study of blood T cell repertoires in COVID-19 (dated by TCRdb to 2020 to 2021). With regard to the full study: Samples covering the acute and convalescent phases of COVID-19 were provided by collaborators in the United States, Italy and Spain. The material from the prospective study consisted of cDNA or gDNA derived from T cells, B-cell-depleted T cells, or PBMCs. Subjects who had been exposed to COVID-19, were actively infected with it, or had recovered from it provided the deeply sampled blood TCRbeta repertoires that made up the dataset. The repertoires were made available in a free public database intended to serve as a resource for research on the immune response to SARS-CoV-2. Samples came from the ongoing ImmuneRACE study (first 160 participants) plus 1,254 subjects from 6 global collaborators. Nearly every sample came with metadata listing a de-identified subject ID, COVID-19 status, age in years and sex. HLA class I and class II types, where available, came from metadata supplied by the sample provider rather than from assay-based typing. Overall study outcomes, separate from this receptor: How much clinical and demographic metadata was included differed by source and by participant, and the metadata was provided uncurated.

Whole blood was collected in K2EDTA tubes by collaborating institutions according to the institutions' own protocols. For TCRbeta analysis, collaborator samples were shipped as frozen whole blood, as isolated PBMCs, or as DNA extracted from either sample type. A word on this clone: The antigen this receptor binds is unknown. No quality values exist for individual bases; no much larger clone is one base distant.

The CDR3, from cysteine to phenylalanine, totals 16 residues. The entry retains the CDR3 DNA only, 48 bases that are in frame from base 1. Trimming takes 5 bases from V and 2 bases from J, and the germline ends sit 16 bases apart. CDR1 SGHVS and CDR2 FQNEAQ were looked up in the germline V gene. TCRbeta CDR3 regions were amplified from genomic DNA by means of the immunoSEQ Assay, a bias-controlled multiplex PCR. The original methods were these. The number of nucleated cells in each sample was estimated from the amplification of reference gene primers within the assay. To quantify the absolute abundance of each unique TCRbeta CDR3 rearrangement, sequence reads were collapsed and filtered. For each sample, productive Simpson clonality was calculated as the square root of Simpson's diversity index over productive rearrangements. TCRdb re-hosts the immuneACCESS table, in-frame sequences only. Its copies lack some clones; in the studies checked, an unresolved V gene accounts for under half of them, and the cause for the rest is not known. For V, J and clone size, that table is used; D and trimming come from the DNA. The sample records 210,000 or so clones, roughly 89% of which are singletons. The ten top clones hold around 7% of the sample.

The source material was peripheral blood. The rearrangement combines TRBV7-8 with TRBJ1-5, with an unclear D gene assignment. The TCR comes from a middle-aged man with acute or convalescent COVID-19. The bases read TGTGCCAGCAGCCTCACCCCCGTCGGTGGCAATCAGCCCCAGCATTTT. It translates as CASSLTPVGGNQPQHF.